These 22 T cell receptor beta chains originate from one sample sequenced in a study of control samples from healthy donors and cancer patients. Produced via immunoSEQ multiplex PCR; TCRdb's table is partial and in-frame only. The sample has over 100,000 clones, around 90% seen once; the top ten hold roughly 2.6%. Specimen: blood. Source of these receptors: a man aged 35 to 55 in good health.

The CDR3 nucleotides are TGTGCCAGCAGCTTAGTTACGGAGGCAGAGACCCAGTACTTC. Its protein is CASSLVTEAETQYF. J is TRBJ2-5 and V is TRBV11-2, with a possible D match to TRBD2 (5 bases). Deletions cut 1 base from V and 4 bases from J, with 10 bases between. The CDR3 covers 14 residues. Germline V lookup: CDR1 SGHAT, CDR2 FQNNGV.

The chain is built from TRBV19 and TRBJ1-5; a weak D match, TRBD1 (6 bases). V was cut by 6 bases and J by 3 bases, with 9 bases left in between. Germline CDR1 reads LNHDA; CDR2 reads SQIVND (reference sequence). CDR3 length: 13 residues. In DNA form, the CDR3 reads TGTGCCAGTAGCACAGGGTACAATCAGCCCCAGCATTTT. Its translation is CASSTGYNQPQHF.

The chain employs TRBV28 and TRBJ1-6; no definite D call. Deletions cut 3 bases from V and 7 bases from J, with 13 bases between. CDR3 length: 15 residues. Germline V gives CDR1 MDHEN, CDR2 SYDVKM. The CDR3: CASSFLPSLNSPLHF. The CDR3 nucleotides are TGTGCCAGCAGTTTTCTCCCCTCCCTGAATTCACCCCTCCACTTT.

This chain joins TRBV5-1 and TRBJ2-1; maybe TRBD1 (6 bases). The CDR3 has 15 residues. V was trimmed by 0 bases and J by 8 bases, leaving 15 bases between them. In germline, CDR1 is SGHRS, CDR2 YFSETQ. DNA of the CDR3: TGCGCCAGCAGCTTGGGGACAGCTAGAGTGGATGAGCAGTTCTTC. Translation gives CASSLGTARVDEQFF.

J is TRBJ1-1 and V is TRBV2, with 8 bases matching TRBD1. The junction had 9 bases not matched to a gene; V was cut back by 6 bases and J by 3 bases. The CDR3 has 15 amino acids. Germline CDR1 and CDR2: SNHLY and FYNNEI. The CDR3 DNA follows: TGTGCCAGCAGCAAAGTGGACAGGGTCCACACTGAAGCTTTCTTT. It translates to CASSKVDRVHTEAFF.

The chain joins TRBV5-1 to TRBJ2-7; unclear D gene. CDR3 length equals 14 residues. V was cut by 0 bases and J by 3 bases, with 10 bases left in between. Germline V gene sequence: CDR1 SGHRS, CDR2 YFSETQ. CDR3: CASSLGQARYEQYF. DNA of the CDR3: TGCGCCAGCAGCTTGGGTCAGGCGCGCTACGAGCAGTACTTC.

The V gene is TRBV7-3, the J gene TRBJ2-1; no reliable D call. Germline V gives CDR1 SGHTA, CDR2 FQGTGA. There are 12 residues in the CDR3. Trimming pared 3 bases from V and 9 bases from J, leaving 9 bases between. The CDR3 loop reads CASSFQVGEQFF. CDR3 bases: TGTGCCAGCAGCTTCCAGGTGGGTGAGCAGTTCTTC.

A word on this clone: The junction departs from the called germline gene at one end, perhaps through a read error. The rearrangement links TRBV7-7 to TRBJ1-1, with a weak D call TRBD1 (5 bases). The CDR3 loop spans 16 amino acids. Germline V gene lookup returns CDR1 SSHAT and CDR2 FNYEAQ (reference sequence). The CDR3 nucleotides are TGTGCTAGCAGCTTAGAAGTCGTAAGGGGGAACACTGAAGCTTTCTTT. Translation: CASSLEVVRGNTEAFF.

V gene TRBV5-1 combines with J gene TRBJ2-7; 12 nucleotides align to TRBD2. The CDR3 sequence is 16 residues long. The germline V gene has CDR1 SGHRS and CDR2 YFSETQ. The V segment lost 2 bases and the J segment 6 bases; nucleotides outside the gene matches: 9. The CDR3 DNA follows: TGCGCCAGCAGCTTACTAGCGGGGGGTAGATTGAGCGAGCAGTACTTC. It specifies CASSLLAGGRLSEQYF.

The CDR3 sequence is CASSSDRVDGEQFF. Here the CDR3 DNA reads TGTGCCAGCAGTTCGGACAGGGTTGACGGTGAGCAGTTCTTC. The rearrangement links TRBV6-5 to TRBJ2-1; the match to TRBD1 covers 8 bases. The V gene end was trimmed by 4 bases and the J gene end by 9 bases; junction bases not matched to a gene: 8. Germline CDR1 and CDR2: MNHEY and SVGAGI. The CDR3 covers 14 residues.

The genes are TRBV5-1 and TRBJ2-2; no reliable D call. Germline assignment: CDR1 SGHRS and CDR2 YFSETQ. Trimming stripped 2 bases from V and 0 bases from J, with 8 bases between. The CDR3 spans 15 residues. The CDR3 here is CASSFRSANTGELFF. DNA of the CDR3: TGCGCCAGCAGCTTCAGGTCAGCGAACACCGGGGAGCTGTTTTTT.

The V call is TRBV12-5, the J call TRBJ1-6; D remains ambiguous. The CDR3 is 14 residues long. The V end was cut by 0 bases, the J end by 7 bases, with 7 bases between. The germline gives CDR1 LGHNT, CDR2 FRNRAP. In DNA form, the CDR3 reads TGTGCTAGTGGTTTGGTATCTGCGAATTCACCCCTCCACTTT. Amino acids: CASGLVSANSPLHF.

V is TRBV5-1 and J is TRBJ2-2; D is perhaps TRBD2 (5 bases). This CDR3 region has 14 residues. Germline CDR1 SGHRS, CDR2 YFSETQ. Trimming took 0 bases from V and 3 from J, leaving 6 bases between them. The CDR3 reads CASSLADYTGELFF. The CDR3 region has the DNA TGCGCCAGCAGCTTGGCGGACTACACCGGGGAGCTGTTTTTT.

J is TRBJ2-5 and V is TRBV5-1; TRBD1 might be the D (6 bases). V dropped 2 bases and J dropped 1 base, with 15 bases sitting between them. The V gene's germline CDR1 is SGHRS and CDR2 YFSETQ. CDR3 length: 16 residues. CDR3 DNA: TGCGCCAGCAGCTTACAACCGACAGGCGCCCAAGAGACCCAGTACTTC. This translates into CASSLQPTGAQETQYF.

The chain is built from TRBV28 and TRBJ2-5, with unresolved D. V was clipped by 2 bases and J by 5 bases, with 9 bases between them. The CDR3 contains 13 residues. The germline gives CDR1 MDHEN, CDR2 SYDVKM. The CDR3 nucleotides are TGTGCCAGCAGTTTAGCTAGGTGGGAGACCCAGTACTTC. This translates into CASSLARWETQYF. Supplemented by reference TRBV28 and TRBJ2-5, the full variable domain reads DVKVTQSSRYLVKRTGEKVFLECVQDMDHENMFWYRQDPGLGLRLIYFSYDVKMKEKGDIPEGYSVSREKKERFSLILESASTNQTSMYLCASSLARWETQYFGPGTRLLVL.

The CDR3 is CASSSHGQGGSPLHF. CDR3 in DNA: TGCGCCAGCAGCTCCCACGGACAGGGAGGTTCACCCCTCCACTTT. The rearrangement links TRBV5-1 to TRBJ1-6, with 8 bases that match TRBD1. Germline V gene lookup returns CDR1 SGHRS and CDR2 YFSETQ. The CDR3 consists of 15 residues. The junction had 8 bases not matched to a gene; V was cut back by 3 bases and J by 9 bases.

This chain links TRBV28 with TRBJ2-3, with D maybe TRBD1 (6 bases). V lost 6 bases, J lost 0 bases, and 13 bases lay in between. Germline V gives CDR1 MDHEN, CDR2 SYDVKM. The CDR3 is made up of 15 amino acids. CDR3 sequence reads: CASRRQDSSTDTQYF. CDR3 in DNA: TGTGCCAGCAGGCGACAGGATTCTAGCACAGATACGCAGTATTTT.

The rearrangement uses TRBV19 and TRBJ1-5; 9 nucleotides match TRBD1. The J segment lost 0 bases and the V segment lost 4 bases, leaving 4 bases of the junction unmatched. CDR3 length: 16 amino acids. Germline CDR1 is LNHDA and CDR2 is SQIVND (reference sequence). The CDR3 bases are TGTGCCAGTAGTAAGGGACAGGGAAATAGCAATCAGCCCCAGCATTTT. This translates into CASSKGQGNSNQPQHF.

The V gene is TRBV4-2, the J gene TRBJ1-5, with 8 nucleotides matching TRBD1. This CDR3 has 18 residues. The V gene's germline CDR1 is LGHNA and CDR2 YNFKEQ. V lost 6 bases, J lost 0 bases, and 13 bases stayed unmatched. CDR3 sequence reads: CASSHSVDRAYSNQPQHF. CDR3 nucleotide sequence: TGTGCCAGCAGTCACTCAGTGGACAGGGCCTATAGCAATCAGCCCCAGCATTTT.

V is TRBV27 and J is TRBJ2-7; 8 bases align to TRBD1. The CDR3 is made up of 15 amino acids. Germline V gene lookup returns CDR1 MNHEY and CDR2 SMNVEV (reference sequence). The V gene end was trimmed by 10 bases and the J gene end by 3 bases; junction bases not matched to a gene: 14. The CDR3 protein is CATKLGGQVYYEQYF. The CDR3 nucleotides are TGTGCCACCAAACTTGGGGGACAGGTATACTACGAGCAGTACTTC.

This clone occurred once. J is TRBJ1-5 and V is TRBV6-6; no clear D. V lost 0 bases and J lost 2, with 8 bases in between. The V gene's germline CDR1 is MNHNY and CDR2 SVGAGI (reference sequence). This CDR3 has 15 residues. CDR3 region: CASSYSELGNQPQHF. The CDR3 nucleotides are TGTGCCAGCAGTTACTCGGAGTTGGGCAATCAGCCCCAGCATTTT.

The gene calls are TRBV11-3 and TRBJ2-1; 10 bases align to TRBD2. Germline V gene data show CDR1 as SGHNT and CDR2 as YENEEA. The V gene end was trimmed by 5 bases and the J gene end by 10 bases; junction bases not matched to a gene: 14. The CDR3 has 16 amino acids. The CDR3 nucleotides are TGTGCCAGCAGCGACAGGAGAAGCGGGGGGGCCGGGGAGCAGTTCTTC. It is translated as CASSDRRSGGAGEQFF.